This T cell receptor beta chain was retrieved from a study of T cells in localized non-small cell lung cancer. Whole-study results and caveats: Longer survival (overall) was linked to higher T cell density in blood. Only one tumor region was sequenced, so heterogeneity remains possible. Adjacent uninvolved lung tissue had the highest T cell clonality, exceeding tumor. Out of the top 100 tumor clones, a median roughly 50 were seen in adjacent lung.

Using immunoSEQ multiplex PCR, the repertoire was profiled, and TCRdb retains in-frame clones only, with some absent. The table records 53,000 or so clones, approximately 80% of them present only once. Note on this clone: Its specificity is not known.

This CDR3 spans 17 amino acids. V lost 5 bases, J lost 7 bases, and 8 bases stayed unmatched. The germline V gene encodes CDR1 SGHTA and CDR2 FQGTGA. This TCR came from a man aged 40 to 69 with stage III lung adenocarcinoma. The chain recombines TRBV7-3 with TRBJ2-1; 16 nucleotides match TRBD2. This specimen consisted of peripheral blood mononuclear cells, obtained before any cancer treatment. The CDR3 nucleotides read TGTGCCAGCAGCCCCCTGGGACTAGCGGGAGGGAGGAATGAGCAGTTCTTC. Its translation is CASSPLGLAGGRNEQFF.